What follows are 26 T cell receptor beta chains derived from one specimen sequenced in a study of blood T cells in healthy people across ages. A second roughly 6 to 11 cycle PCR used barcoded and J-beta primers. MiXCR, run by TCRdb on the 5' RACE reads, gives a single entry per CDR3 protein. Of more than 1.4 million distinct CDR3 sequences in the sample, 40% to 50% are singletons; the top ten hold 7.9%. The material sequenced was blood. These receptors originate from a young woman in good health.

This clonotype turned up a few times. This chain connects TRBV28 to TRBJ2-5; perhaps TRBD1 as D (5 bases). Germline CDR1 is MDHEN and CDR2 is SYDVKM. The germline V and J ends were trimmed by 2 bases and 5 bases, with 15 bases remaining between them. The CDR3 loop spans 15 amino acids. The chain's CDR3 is CASSLNPKGLETQYF. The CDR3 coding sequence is TGTGCCAGCAGTTTAAATCCGAAGGGGCTGGAGACCCAGTACTTC.

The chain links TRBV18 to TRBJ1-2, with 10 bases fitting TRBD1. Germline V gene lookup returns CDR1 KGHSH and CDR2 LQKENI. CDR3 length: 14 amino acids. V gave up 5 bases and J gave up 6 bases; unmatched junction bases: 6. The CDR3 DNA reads TGTGCCAGCTCAGTCCCGGGACAGGGGCATGGCTACACCTTC. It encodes CASSVPGQGHGYTF. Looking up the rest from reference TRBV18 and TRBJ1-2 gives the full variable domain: NAGVMQNPRHLVRRRGQEARLRCSPMKGHSHVYWYRQLPEEGLKFMVYLQKENIIDESGMPKERFSAEFPKEGPSILRIQQVVRGDSAAYFCASSVPGQGHGYTFGSGTRLTVV.

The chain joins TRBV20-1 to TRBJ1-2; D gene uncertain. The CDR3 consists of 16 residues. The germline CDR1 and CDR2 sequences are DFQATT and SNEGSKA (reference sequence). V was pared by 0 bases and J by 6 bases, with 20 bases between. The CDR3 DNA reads TGCAGTGCTAGAGATGAGGGAGGGATAATCGGCCATGGCTACACCTTC. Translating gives CSARDEGGIIGHGYTF.

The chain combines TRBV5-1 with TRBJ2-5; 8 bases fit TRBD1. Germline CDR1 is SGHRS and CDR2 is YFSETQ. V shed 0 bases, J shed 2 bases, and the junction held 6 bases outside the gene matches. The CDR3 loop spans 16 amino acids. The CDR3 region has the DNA TGCGCCAGCAGCTTGGGGACAGGGCGGGATCAAGAGACCCAGTACTTC. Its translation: CASSLGTGRDQETQYF.

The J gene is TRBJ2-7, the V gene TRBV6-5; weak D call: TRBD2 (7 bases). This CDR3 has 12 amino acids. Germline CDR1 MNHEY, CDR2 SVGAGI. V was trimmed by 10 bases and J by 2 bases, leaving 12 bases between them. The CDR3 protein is CATQGGAYEQYF. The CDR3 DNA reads TGTGCCACCCAAGGGGGGGCCTACGAGCAGTACTTC.

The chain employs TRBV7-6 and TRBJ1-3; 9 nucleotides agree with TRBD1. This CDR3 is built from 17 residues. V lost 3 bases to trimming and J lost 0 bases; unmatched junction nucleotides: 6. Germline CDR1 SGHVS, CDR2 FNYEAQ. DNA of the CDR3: TGTGCCAGCAGCTTCCGATACAGGGGGCACTCTGGAAACACCATATATTTT. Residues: CASSFRYRGHSGNTIYF.

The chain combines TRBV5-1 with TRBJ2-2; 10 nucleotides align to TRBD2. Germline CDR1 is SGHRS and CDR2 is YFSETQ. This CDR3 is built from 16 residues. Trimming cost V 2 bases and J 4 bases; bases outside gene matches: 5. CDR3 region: CASSFESGGVTGELFF. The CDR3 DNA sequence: TGCGCCAGCAGCTTCGAGAGCGGGGGGGTCACCGGGGAGCTGTTTTTT.

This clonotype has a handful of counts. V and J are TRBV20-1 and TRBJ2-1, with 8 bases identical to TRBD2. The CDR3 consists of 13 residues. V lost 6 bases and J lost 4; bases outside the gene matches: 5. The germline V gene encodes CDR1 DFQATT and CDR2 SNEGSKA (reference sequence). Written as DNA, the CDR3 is TGCAGTGCCCCGGGGGGGGTATACAATGAGCAGTTCTTC. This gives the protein CSAPGGVYNEQFF.

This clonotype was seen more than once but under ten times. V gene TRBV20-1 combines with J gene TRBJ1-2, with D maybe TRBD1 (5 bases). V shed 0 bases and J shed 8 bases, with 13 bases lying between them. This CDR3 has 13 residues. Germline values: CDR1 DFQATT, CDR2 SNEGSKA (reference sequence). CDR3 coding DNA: TGCAGTGCTAGAGATGGGGACCAAGGGGGCTACACCTTC. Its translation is CSARDGDQGGYTF.

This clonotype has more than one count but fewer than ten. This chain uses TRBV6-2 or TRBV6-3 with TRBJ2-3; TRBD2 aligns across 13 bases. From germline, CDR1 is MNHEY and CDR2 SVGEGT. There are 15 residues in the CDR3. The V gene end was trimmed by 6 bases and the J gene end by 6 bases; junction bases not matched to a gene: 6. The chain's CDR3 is CASSSGTSGEDTQYF. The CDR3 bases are TGTGCCAGCAGCTCCGGGACTAGCGGGGAGGATACGCAGTATTTT.

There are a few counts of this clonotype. For the CDR3, the DNA is TGCAGCGTTGTGTTTACGGACAGCGCCTACAATGAGCAGTTCTTC. As protein: CSVVFTDSAYNEQFF. The J gene is TRBJ2-1, the V gene TRBV29-1; perhaps TRBD1 as D (6 bases). The V end was cut by 4 bases, the J end by 2 bases, with 15 bases between. This CDR3 region has 15 residues. Germline values: CDR1 SQVTM, CDR2 ANQGSEA.

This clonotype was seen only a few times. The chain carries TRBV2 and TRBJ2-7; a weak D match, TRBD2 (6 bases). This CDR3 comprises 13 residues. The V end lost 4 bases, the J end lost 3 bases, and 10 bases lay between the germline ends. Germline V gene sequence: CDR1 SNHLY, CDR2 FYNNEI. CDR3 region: CASSVKGLYEQYF. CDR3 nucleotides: TGTGCCAGCAGTGTAAAGGGACTCTACGAGCAGTACTTC. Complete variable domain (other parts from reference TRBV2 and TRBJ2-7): EPEVTQTPSHQVTQMGQEVILRCVPISNHLYFYWYRQILGQKVEFLVSFYNNEISEKSEIFDDQFSVERPDGSNFTLKIRSTKLEDSAMYFCASSVKGLYEQYFGPGTRLTVT.

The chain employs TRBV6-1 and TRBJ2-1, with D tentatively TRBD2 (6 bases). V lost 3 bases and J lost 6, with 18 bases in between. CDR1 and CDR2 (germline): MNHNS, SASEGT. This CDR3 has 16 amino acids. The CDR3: CASSDRGTAGVNEQFF. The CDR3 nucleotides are TGTGCCAGCAGTGATCGCGGGACTGCGGGCGTCAATGAGCAGTTCTTC.

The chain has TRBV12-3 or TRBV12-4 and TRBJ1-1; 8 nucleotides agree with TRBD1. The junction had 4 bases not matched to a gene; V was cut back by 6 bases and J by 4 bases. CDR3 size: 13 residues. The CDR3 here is CASSFDRGTEAFF. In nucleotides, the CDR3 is TGTGCCAGCAGCTTTGACAGGGGCACTGAAGCTTTCTTT.

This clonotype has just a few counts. The DNA for the CDR3 is TGTGCCAGCAGCTTAAGAAGCGGGAGTGGCTACGAGCAGTACTTC. It codes for CASSLRSGSGYEQYF. The V and J genes are TRBV7-9 and TRBJ2-7; 8 bases fit TRBD2. This CDR3 spans 15 amino acids. The germline V gene encodes CDR1 SEHNR and CDR2 FQNEAQ (reference sequence). V lost 2 bases to trimming and J lost 3 bases; unmatched junction nucleotides: 6.

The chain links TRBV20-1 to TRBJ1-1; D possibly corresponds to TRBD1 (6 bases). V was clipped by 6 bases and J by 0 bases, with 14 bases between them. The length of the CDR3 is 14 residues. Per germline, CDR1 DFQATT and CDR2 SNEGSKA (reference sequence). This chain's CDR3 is CSAKRAGVNTEAFF. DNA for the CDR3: TGCAGTGCAAAAAGAGCAGGGGTGAACACTGAAGCTTTCTTT.

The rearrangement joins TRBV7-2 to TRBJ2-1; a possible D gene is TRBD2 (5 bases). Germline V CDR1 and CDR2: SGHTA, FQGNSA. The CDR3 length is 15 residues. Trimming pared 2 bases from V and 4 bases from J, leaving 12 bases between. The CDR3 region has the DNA TGTGCCAGCAGCTTAATCAGCGGAATTTACAATGAGCAGTTCTTC. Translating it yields CASSLISGIYNEQFF.

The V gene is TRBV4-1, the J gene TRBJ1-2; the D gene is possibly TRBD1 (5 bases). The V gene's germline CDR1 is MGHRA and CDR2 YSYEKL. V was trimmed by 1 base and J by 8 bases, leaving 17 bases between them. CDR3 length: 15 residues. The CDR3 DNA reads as TGCGCCAGCAGCCAAGGTTCCAGGGATGGCTCGGGCTACACCTTC. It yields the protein CASSQGSRDGSGYTF.

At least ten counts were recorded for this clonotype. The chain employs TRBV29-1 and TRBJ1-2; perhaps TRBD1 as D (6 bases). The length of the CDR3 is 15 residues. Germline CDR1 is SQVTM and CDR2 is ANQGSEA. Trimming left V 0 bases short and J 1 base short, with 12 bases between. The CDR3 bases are TGCAGCGTTGAAGATCGGGGGCAAAATAACTATGGCTACACCTTC. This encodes CSVEDRGQNNYGYTF.

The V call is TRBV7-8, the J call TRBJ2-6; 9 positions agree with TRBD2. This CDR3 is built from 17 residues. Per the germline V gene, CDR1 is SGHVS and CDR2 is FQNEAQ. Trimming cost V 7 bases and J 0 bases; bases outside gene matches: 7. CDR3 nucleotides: TGTGCCAGCATGCGACTAGCGGCGAGCTCTGGGGCCAACGTCCTGACTTTC. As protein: CASMRLAASSGANVLTF.

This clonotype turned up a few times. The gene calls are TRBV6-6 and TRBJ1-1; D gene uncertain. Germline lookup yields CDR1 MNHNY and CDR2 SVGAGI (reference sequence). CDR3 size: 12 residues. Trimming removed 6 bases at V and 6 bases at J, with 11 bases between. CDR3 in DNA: TGTGCCAGCAGCTGGGTGCCCTCTGAAGCTTTCTTT. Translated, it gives CASSWVPSEAFF.

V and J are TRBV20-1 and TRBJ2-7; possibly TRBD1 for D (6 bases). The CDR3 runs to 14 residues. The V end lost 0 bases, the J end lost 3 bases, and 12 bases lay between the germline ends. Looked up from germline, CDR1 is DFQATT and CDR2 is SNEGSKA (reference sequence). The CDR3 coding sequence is TGCAGTGCTAGAGAAGCAGGGGCCGTCTACGAGCAGTACTTC. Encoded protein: CSAREAGAVYEQYF.

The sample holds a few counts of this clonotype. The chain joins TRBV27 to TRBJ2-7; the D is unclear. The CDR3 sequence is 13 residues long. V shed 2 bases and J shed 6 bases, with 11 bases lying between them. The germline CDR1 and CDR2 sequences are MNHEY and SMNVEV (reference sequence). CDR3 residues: CASSLSRTSEQYF. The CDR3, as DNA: TGTGCCAGCAGTTTAAGCCGGACGTCCGAGCAGTACTTC.

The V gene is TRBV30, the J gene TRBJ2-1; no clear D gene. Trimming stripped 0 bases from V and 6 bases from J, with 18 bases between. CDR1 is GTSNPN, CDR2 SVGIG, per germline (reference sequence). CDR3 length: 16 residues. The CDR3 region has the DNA TGTGCCTGGAGTGTTCCAGCCACGACGGTCCCCAATGAGCAGTTCTTC. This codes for CAWSVPATTVPNEQFF.

CDR3 region: CATGLAGGIYEQYF. CDR3 DNA sequence: TGTGCCACCGGGCTAGCGGGGGGAATCTACGAGCAGTACTTC. The chain has TRBV7-2 and TRBJ2-4; 11 nucleotides align to TRBD2. The last part of the DNA fits TRBJ2-7 better; the J call may be wrong. This CDR3 spans 14 amino acids. Germline CDR1 and CDR2: SGHTA and FQGNSA.

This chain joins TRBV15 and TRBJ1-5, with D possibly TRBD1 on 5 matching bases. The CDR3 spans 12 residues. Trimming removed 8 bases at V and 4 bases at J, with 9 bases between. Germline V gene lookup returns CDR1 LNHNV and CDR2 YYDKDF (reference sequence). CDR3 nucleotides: TGTGCCACCCCGGGGCAGAATCAGCCCCAGCATTTT. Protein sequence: CATPGQNQPQHF.